This T cell receptor (beta chain) came from a study of T cell repertoires in cytomegalovirus infection. Whole-study findings and limits: Using cumulative public TCR beta family frequency, the authors identified those who carried CMV together with the relevant HLA.

A remark on this clonotype: Antigen specificity is unknown.

Using its own MiXCR run on the reads, TCRdb lists one record per CDR3 protein. The table lists under 200,000 distinct CDR3 sequences, approximately 9.6% of them singletons, with approximately 4.3% in the top ten. What was sequenced was PBMCs. The TCR was taken from a human donor in good health (CMV status not recorded). Some clones in this sample may be carry-over from other donors' samples.

The CDR3 loop reads CAWSLPGISGNTIYF. DNA of the CDR3: TGTGCCTGGAGTCTACCAGGGATCTCTGGAAACACCATATATTTT. The gene calls are TRBV30 and TRBJ1-3, with a tentative D call TRBD1 (5 bases). The ends were cut back, 2 bases at V and 0 bases at J, with 11 bases in the middle. CDR1 is GTSNPN and CDR2 is SVGIG in the germline V gene (reference sequence). This CDR3 comprises 15 residues. Using reference TRBV30 and TRBJ1-3 for the parts outside the CDR3, the full variable domain is SQTIHQWPATLVQPVGSPLSLECTVEGTSNPNLYWYRQAAGRGLQLLFYSVGIGQISSEVPQNLSASRPQDRQFILSSKKLLLSDSGFYLCAWSLPGISGNTIYFGEGSWLTVV.